This is a list of T cell receptor beta chains from one sample in a study of blood T cell repertoires in COVID-19. The repertoire was sequenced with immunoSEQ multiplex PCR; TCRdb's copy has only in-frame clones and lacks some. Of roughly 65,000 clones in the sample, around three quarters were seen once. Sequenced input: peripheral blood. Source of these receptors: a man in his 60s with acute or convalescent COVID-19. The CDR3 runs from the conserved cysteine through the conserved F or W. The D gene is left open where the match is weak. Part of the rows lack a size; the others show once, few, many or a class for expanded clones.

D gene,J gene,clone size,V gene,CDR3 length,CDR3 protein,CDR3 DNA
TRBD1,TRBJ2-3,NA,TRBV6-2/TRBV6-3,15,CASSYSRGRTDTQYF,TGTGCCAGCAGTTACTCAAGGGGGCGAACAGATACGCAGTATTTT
NA,TRBJ1-6,NA,TRBV3-1/TRBV3-2,15,CASSQVGGNNSPLHF,TGTGCCAGCAGCCAAGTTGGAGGCAATAATTCACCCCTCCACTTT
NA,TRBJ1-2,few,TRBV5-1,14,CASSLESGDYGYTF,TGCGCCAGCAGCTTGGAGTCAGGGGATTATGGCTACACCTTC
TRBD2,TRBJ2-7,NA,TRBV6-6,16,CASRFSGTSGQDEQYF,TGTGCCAGCAGATTCTCCGGGACTAGTGGTCAGGACGAGCAGTACTTC
NA,TRBJ2-5,NA,TRBV7-2,14,CASSFLGVRETQYF,TGTGCCAGCAGCTTTCTCGGGGTGAGGGAGACCCAGTACTTC
NA,TRBJ1-2,NA,TRBV29-1,13,CSTVEGIDYGYTF,TGCAGCACCGTTGAGGGCATAGACTATGGCTACACCTTC
NA,TRBJ2-7,NA,TRBV12-3/TRBV12-4,13,CASNYGESDEQYF,TGTGCCAGCAATTATGGGGAGTCGGACGAGCAGTACTTC
TRBD1,TRBJ1-1,NA,TRBV29-1,14,CSVDPGQRNTEAFF,TGCAGCGTTGACCCGGGACAGAGGAACACTGAAGCTTTCTTT
NA,TRBJ2-7,few,TRBV6-2/TRBV6-3,14,CASSLQGVVYEQYF,TGTGCCAGCAGCCTACAGGGTGTGGTGTACGAGCAGTACTTC
NA,TRBJ1-2,NA,TRBV30,14,CAWSVLGQGYGYTF,TGTGCCTGGAGTGTACTGGGGCAGGGTTATGGCTACACCTTC
TRBD2,TRBJ2-1,NA,TRBV13,17,CASSLPASGGPYNEQFF,TGTGCCAGCAGCTTACCCGCTAGCGGGGGGCCGTACAATGAGCAGTTCTTC
NA,TRBJ1-1,NA,TRBV2,13,CASSGYLRTEAFF,TGTGCCAGCAGTGGTTATCTCCGGACTGAAGCTTTCTTT
TRBD1,TRBJ2-2,few,TRBV11-2,15,CASRQGARNTGELFF,TGTGCCAGCAGGCAGGGGGCTAGAAACACCGGGGAGCTGTTTTTT
NA,TRBJ2-6,NA,TRBV4-1,18,CASSSPLRGKNVKNVLTF,TGCGCCAGCAGCTCTCCTTTAAGAGGGAAAAACGTAAAGAACGTCCTGACTTTC
TRBD2,TRBJ2-3,once,TRBV10-1,17,CASTALAGDSGTDTQYF,TGCGCCAGCACAGCTTTAGCGGGTGACTCCGGCACAGATACGCAGTATTTT
TRBD1,TRBJ1-4,NA,TRBV19,14,CASSLGDSVMKLFF,TGTGCCAGTAGTCTCGGGGACAGCGTAATGAAATTGTTTTTT
TRBD1,TRBJ1-1,NA,TRBV10-3,16,CAIRGGTGGMNTEAFF,TGTGCCATCAGGGGGGGCACAGGGGGGATGAACACTGAAGCTTTCTTT
TRBD1,TRBJ1-6,once,TRBV2,14,CASSRQGNNSPLHF,TGTGCCAGCAGCCGACAGGGGAATAATTCACCCCTCCACTTT
TRBD1,TRBJ1-5,NA,TRBV6-2/TRBV6-3,15,CASGHEGQGGQPQHF,TGTGCCAGCGGCCACGAGGGACAGGGAGGTCAGCCCCAGCATTTT
TRBD1,TRBJ1-5,NA,TRBV7-6,16,CASSLGPRDRDQPQHF,TGTGCCAGCAGCTTGGGGCCCCGGGACAGGGATCAGCCCCAGCATTTT
NA,TRBJ2-5,NA,TRBV5-1,15,CASRRDGSSGETQYF,TGCGCCAGCAGACGGGATGGGAGTAGCGGAGAGACCCAGTACTTC
NA,TRBJ1-6,NA,TRBV30,13,CAWSVLMASPLHF,TGTGCCTGGAGTGTATTGATGGCTTCACCCCTCCACTTT
NA,TRBJ1-1,NA,TRBV4-2,15,CASSQQGKVITEAFF,TGTGCCAGCAGCCAACAGGGGAAGGTGATCACTGAAGCTTTCTTT
NA,TRBJ2-7,once,TRBV13,11,CASSLGGEQYF,TGTGCCAGCAGCTTAGGCGGTGAGCAGTACTTC
NA,TRBJ1-1,NA,TRBV4-1,12,CASREQGDEAFF,TGCGCCAGCAGGGAACAGGGAGATGAAGCTTTCTTT
NA,TRBJ1-6,NA,TRBV5-1,13,CASTNTGNSPLHF,TGCGCCAGCACCAATACAGGAAATTCACCCCTCCACTTT
TRBD2,TRBJ2-3,NA,TRBV5-4,16,CASSLGLAGMADTQYF,TGTGCCAGCAGCTTAGGACTAGCGGGGATGGCAGATACGCAGTATTTT
NA,TRBJ1-1,NA,TRBV7-2,15,CASSQQQGINTEAFF,TGTGCCAGCAGCCAACAACAGGGAATTAACACTGAAGCTTTCTTT
TRBD1,TRBJ2-7,NA,TRBV4-1,16,CASSQGRGQVSYEQYF,TGCGCCAGCAGCCAAGGGCGGGGACAGGTTTCCTACGAGCAGTACTTC
NA,TRBJ1-1,NA,TRBV3-1/TRBV3-2,14,CASSPTHRDTEAFF,TGTGCCAGCAGCCCCACCCACAGGGACACTGAAGCTTTCTTT
TRBD1,TRBJ1-6,NA,TRBV18,17,CASSRDRPSSYNSPLHF,TGTGCCAGCTCACGGGACAGGCCGAGCTCCTATAATTCACCCCTCCACTTT
NA,TRBJ2-6,NA,TRBV10-3,15,CAIREGQPGANVLTF,TGTGCCATCAGGGAGGGACAGCCTGGGGCCAACGTCCTGACTTTC
TRBD1,TRBJ1-5,NA,TRBV5-5,14,CASRLQGGNQPQHF,TGTGCCAGCAGACTACAGGGGGGCAATCAGCCCCAGCATTTT
NA,TRBJ2-1,NA,TRBV5-6,11,CASSLRVEQFF,TGTGCCAGCAGCCTCAGGGTGGAGCAGTTCTTC
NA,TRBJ2-7,NA,TRBV11-2,15,CASSNRDNPWNEQYF,TGTGCCAGCAGCAACCGGGACAATCCTTGGAACGAGCAGTACTTC
NA,TRBJ1-3,NA,TRBV12-3/TRBV12-4,12,CASSLAGDTIYF,TGTGCCAGCAGTTTAGCGGGAGACACCATATATTTT
TRBD2,TRBJ2-2,NA,TRBV5-1,18,CASSLEQAGGRNTGELFF,TGCGCCAGCAGCTTGGAACAAGCGGGGGGGCGGAACACCGGGGAGCTGTTTTTT
TRBD1,TRBJ1-1,NA,TRBV15,15,CATSDRGRVNTEAFF,TGTGCCACCAGCGACAGGGGAAGAGTGAACACTGAAGCTTTCTTT
NA,TRBJ2-5,NA,TRBV12-5,13,CASGASGEETQYF,TGTGCTAGTGGTGCCTCGGGGGAAGAGACCCAGTACTTC
NA,TRBJ1-4,NA,TRBV7-9,15,CASSLYRQRNEKLFF,TGTGCCAGCAGCTTATACAGACAGCGAAATGAAAAACTGTTTTTT
TRBD1,TRBJ2-7,NA,TRBV5-1,16,CASSLAWGQGIREQYF,TGCGCCAGCAGCTTGGCTTGGGGACAGGGGATCCGCGAGCAGTACTTC
NA,TRBJ1-1,NA,TRBV21-1,14,CASSSWTENTEAFF,TGTGCCAGCAGCAGCTGGACAGAGAACACTGAAGCTTTCTTT
TRBD1,TRBJ2-1,NA,TRBV29-1,12,CSWGTGPNEQFF,TGCAGCTGGGGGACAGGGCCTAATGAGCAGTTCTTC
TRBD1,TRBJ1-2,NA,TRBV27,15,CASSLSGGENYGYTF,TGTGCCAGCAGTTTATCAGGGGGCGAAAACTATGGCTACACCTTC
TRBD1,TRBJ1-2,few,TRBV29-1,13,CSGAGTGDYGYTF,TGCAGCGGCGCCGGGACAGGGGACTATGGCTACACCTTC
NA,TRBJ2-1,NA,TRBV19,13,CASINVGGNEQFF,TGTGCCAGTATCAATGTAGGGGGCAATGAGCAGTTCTTC
NA,TRBJ1-4,NA,TRBV27,15,CASSPGLSAVEKLFF,TGTGCCAGCAGTCCGGGACTGTCGGCTGTTGAAAAACTGTTTTTT
NA,TRBJ2-3,few,TRBV7-2,15,CASSLGRSSTDTQYF,TGTGCCAGCAGCTTAGGCCGCAGTTCCACAGATACGCAGTATTTT
NA,TRBJ2-1,NA,TRBV10-2,15,CASSESHGGIHKQFF,TGCGCCAGCAGTGAGTCACACGGCGGGATCCATAAGCAGTTCTTC
NA,TRBJ1-4,NA,TRBV5-4,15,CASSLRVATNEKLFF,TGTGCCAGCAGCTTGAGAGTTGCAACTAATGAAAAACTGTTTTTT
NA,TRBJ1-3,NA,TRBV4-3,14,CASSQAGSGNTIYF,TGCGCCAGCAGCCAAGCAGGGTCTGGAAACACCATATATTTT
TRBD2,TRBJ2-3,NA,TRBV9,16,CASSPDLAGSEDTQYF,TGTGCCAGCAGCCCAGACTTAGCGGGTTCGGAAGATACGCAGTATTTT